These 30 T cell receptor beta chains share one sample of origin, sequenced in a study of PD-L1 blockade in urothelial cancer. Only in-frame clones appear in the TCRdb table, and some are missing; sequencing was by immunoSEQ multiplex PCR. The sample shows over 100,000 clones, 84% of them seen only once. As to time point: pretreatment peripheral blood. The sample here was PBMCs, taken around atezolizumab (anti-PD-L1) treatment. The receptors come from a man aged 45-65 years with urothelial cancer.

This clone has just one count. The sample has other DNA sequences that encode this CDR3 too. CDR3 in DNA: TGCGCCAGCAGCTTAGACAGGGCCCCTGGAAACACCATATATTTT. Encoded protein: CASSLDRAPGNTIYF. This sequence joins TRBV5-1 and TRBJ1-3, with 7 bases that match TRBD1. Germline assignment: CDR1 SGHRS and CDR2 YFSETQ. V dropped 2 bases and J dropped 2; count of bases not matched to a gene: 4. This CDR3 has 15 residues.

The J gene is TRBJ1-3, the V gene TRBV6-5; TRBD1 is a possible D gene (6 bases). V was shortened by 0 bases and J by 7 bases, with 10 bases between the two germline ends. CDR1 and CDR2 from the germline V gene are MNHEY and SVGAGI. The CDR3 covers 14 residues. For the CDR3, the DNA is TGTGCCAGCAGTTACTCGACAGGACAGAACACCATATATTTT. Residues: CASSYSTGQNTIYF.

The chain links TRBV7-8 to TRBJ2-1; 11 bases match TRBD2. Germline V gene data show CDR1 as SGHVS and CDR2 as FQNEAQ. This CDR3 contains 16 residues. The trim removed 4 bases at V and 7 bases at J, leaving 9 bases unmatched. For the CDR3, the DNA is TGTGCCAGCAGCTCATCCCTTACTAGCGGGAGAAATGAGCAGTTCTTC. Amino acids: CASSSSLTSGRNEQFF.

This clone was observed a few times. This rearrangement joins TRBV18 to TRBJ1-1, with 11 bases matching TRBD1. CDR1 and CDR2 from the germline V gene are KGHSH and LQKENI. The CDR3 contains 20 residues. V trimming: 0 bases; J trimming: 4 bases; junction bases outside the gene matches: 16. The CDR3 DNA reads TGTGCCAGCTCACCACCCCTCTCGGACAGGGGGCCCCTCGAGGCCACTGAAGCTTTCTTT. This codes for CASSPPLSDRGPLEATEAFF.

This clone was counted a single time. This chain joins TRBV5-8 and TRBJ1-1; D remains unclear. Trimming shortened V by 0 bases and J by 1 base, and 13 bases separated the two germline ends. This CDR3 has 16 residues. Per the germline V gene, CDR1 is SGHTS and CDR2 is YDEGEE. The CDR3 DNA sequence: TGTGCCAGCAGCTTGGCCCACGAGGGATGGAACACTGAAGCTTTCTTT. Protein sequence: CASSLAHEGWNTEAFF.

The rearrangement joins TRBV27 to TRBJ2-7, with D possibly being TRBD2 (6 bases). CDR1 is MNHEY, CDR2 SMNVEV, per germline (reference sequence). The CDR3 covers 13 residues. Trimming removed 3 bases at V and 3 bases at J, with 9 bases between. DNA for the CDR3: TGTGCCAGCAGTTTGACTAGTTACTACGAGCAGTACTTC. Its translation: CASSLTSYYEQYF.

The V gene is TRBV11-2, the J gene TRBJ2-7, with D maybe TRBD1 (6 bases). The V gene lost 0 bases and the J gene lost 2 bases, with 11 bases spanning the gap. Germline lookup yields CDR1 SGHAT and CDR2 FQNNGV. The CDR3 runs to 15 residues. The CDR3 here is CASSLDLRGTYEQYF. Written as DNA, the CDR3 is TGTGCCAGCAGCTTAGATCTGAGGGGGACCTACGAGCAGTACTTC.

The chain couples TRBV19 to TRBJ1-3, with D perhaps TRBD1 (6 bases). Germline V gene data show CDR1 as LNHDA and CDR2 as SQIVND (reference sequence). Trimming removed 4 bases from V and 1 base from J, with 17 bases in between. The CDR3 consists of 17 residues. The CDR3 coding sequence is TGTGCCAGTAGTACAAGAGAACAGGGCGAATCTGGAAACACCATATATTTT. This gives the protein CASSTREQGESGNTIYF.

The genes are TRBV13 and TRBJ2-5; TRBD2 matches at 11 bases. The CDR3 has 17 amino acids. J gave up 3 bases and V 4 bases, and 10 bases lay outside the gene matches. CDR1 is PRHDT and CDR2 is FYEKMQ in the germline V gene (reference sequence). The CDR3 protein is CASSSGGVAGGKETQYF. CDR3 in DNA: TGTGCCAGCAGCTCAGGCGGGGTAGCGGGAGGGAAAGAGACCCAGTACTTC. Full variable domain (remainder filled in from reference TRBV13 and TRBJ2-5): AAGVIQSPRHLIKEKRETATLKCYPIPRHDTVYWYQQGPGQDPQFLISFYEKMQSDKGSIPDRFSAQQFSDYHSELNMSSLELGDSALYFCASSSGGVAGGKETQYFGPGTRLLVL.

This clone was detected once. The CDR3 is CASTGQNGNQPQHF. CDR3 DNA sequence: TGTGCCAGCACAGGGCAAAACGGCAATCAGCCCCAGCATTTT. The chain recombines TRBV6-6 with TRBJ1-5; D perhaps matches TRBD1 (5 bases). This CDR3 is built from 14 residues. V lost 7 bases, J lost 2 bases, and 12 bases lay in between. Germline V CDR1 and CDR2: MNHNY, SVGAGI (reference sequence).

The CDR3 region is CASSQDLGTAHEQYF. In DNA form, the CDR3 reads TGCGCCAGCAGCCAAGATTTGGGGACAGCACACGAGCAGTACTTC. The genes are TRBV4-1 and TRBJ2-7; 7 nucleotides match TRBD1. The germline CDR1 and CDR2 sequences are MGHRA and YSYEKL. Trimming took 0 bases from V and 5 from J; bases not matched to a gene: 7. The CDR3 runs to 15 residues.

Here the CDR3 reads CASSFPTGGRYGYTF. The DNA for the CDR3 is TGTGCCAGCAGTTTCCCCACAGGTGGCCGCTATGGCTACACCTTC. The chain links TRBV28 to TRBJ1-2, with a possible D match to TRBD1 (5 bases). Between the trimmed V and J ends, which lost 3 bases and 4 bases, there was a span of 15 bases. Germline values: CDR1 MDHEN, CDR2 SYDVKM. The CDR3 sequence is 15 residues long.

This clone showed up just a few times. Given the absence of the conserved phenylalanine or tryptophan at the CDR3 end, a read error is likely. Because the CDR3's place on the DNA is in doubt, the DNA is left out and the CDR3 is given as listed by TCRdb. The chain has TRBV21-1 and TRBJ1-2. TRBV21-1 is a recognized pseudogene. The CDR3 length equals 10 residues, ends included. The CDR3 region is CASSKVANGR.

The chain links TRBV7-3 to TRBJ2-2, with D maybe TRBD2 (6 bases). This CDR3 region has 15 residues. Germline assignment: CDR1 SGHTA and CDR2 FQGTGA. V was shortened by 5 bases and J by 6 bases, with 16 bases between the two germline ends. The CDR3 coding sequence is TGTGCCAGCAGCCCCTCCGGGAGTAAACCCGGGGAGCTGTTTTTT. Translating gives CASSPSGSKPGELFF. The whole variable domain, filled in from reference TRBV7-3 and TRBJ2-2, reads GAGVSQTPSNKVTEKGKYVELRCDPISGHTALYWYRQSLGQGPEFLIYFQGTGAADDSGLPNDRFFAVRPEGSVSTLKIQRTERGDSAVYLCASSPSGSKPGELFFGEGSRLTVL.

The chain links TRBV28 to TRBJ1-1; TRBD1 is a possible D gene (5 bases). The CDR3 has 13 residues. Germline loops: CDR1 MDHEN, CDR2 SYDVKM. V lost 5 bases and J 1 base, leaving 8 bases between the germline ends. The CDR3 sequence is CASSPGQNTEAFF. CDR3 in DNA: TGTGCCAGCAGTCCCGGACAGAACACTGAAGCTTTCTTT.

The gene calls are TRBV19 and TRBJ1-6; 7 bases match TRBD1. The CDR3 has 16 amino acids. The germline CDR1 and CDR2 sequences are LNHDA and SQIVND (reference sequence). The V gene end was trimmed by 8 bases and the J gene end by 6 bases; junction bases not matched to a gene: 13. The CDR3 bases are TGTGCCAGTGCCGCCCCAAGACAGGGCGGTAATTCACCCCTCCACTTT. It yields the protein CASAAPRQGGNSPLHF.

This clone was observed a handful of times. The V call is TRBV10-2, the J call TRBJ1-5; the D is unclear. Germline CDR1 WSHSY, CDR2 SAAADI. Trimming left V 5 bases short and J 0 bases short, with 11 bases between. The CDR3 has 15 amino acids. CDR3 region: CASSPGYNSNQPQHF. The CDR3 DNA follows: TGCGCCAGCAGTCCGGGGTACAATAGCAATCAGCCCCAGCATTTT.

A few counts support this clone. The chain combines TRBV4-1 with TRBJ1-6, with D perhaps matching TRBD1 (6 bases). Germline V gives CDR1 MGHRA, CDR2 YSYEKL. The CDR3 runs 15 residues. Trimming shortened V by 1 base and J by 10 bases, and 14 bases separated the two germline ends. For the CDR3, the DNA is TGCGCCAGCAGCCAAGGGCAGGGGCCCTCGTCACCCCTCCACTTT. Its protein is CASSQGQGPSSPLHF.

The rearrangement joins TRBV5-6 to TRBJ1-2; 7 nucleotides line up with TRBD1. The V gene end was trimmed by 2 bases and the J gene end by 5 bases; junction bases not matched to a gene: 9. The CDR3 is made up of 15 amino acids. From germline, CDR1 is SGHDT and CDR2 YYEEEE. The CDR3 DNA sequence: TGTGCCAGCAGCTTCAGTCAGGGGGTGGGTTATGGCTACACCTTC. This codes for CASSFSQGVGYGYTF.

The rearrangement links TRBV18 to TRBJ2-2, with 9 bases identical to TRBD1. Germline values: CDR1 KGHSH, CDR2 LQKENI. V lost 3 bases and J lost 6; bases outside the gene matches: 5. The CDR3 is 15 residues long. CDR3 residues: CASSPRDRAAGELFF. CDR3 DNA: TGTGCCAGCTCACCCCGGGACAGGGCGGCCGGGGAGCTGTTTTTT.

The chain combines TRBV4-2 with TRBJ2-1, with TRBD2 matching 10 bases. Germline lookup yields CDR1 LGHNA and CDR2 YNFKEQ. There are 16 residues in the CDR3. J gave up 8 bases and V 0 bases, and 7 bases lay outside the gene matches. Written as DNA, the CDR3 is TGTGCCAGCAGCCAAGACCTAGCGGGAGTTTTGTATGAGCAGTTCTTC. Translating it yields CASSQDLAGVLYEQFF.

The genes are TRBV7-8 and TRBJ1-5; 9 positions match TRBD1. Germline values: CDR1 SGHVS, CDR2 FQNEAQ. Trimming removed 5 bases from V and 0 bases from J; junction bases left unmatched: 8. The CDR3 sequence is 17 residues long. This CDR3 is CASSGPGTGISNQPQHF. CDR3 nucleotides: TGTGCCAGCAGCGGCCCCGGGACAGGGATTAGCAATCAGCCCCAGCATTTT.

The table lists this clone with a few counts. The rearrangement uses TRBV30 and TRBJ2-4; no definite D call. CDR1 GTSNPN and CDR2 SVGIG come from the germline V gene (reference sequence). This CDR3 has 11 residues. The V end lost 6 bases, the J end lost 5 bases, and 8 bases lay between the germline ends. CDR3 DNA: TGTGCCTGCGGTTCCCAAAACATTCAGTACTTC. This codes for CACGSQNIQYF.

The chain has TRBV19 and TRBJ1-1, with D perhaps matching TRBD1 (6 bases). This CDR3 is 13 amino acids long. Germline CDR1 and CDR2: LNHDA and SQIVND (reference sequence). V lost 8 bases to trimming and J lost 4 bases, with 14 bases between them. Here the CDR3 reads CASGRDIRTEAFF. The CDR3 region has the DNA TGTGCCAGTGGCCGGGACATCCGCACTGAAGCTTTCTTT.

The CDR3 sequence is CASSIPGVAGVNEQFF. Written as DNA, the CDR3 is TGCGCCAGCAGCATCCCGGGGGTAGCGGGAGTTAATGAGCAGTTCTTC. This chain links TRBV5-1 with TRBJ2-1, with 9 bases identical to TRBD2. From germline, CDR1 is SGHRS and CDR2 YFSETQ. V dropped 4 bases and J dropped 7; count of bases not matched to a gene: 12. This CDR3 comprises 16 residues.

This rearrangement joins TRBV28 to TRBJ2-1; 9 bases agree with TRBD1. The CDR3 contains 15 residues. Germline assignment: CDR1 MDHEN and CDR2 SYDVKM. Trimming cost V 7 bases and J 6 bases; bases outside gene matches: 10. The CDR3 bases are TGTGCCAGCACCTCGGGACAGGGCTTTCTCAATGAGCAGTTCTTC. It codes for CASTSGQGFLNEQFF.

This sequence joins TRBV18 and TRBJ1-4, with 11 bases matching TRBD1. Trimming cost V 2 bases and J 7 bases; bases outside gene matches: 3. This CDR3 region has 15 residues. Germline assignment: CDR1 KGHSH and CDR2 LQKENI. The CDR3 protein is CASSPADRGLEKLFF. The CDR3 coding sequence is TGTGCCAGCTCACCAGCGGACAGGGGGCTTGAAAAACTGTTTTTT.

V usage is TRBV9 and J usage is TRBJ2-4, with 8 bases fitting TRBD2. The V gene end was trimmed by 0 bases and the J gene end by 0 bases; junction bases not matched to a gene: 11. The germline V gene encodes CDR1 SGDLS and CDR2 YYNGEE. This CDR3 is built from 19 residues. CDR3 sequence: CASSVGDGAGALAKNIQYF. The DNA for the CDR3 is TGTGCCAGCAGCGTAGGTGACGGAGCGGGAGCGCTAGCCAAAAACATTCAGTACTTC.

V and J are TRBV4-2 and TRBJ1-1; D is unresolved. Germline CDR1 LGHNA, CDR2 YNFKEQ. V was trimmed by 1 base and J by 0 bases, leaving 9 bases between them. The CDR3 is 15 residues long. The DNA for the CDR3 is TGTGCCAGCAGCCAAGGAAACAACATGAACACTGAAGCTTTCTTT. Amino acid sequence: CASSQGNNMNTEAFF.

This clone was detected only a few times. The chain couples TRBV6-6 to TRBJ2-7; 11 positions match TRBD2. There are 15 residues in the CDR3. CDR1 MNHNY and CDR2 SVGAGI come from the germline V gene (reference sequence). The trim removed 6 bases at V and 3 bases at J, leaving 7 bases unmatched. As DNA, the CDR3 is TGTGCCAGCAGCCGGACTAGCGGGCCCATCTACGAGCAGTACTTC. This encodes CASSRTSGPIYEQYF.